A selection of T cell receptor beta chains follows, all from one sample in a study of vaccination effects on CD4 cells after COVID-19. These receptors have no known antigen. This table comes from immunoSEQ multiplex PCR, and its TCRdb copy is limited to in-frame clones, with some not included. The data hold approximately 30,000 clones, with roughly two thirds observed a single time. The sequenced sample was CD4+ T cells from PBMCs cultured with HCoV-229E spike peptides, obtained before COVID-19 vaccination. The source is a human donor who received a COVID-19 vaccine. CDR3s include the opening cysteine and the closing phenylalanine or tryptophan. Fields, in order: D gene, J gene, clone size, V gene, CDR3 protein, CDR3 DNA. A D gene is named only where the DNA matches it firmly. The listing skips clone size in some rows; elsewhere it reads once, few, many or a size class.

d_call: -; j_call: TRBJ1-2; clone_size: -; v_call: TRBV7-2; cdr3_aa: CASSETQGLIYGYTF; cdr3_nt: TGTGCCAGCAGTGAGACCCAGGGGTTGATCTATGGCTACACCTTC
d_call: -; j_call: TRBJ2-2; clone_size: -; v_call: TRBV5-1; cdr3_aa: CASHSGGNTGELFF; cdr3_nt: TGCGCCAGCCATTCTGGGGGCAACACCGGGGAGCTGTTTTTT
d_call: -; j_call: TRBJ2-1; clone_size: -; v_call: TRBV18; cdr3_aa: CASSPPEGGLEQFF; cdr3_nt: TGTGCCAGCTCACCACCGGAGGGGGGCCTGGAGCAGTTCTTC
d_call: TRBD1; j_call: TRBJ1-5; clone_size: few; v_call: TRBV29-1; cdr3_aa: CSVGQGMDQPQHF; cdr3_nt: TGCAGCGTAGGACAGGGAATGGATCAGCCCCAGCATTTT
d_call: TRBD2; j_call: TRBJ2-3; clone_size: -; v_call: TRBV9; cdr3_aa: CASSPGTSGKIDTQYF; cdr3_nt: TGTGCCAGCAGCCCTGGGACTAGCGGGAAGATAGATACGCAGTATTTT
d_call: TRBD1; j_call: TRBJ2-7; clone_size: few; v_call: TRBV7-9; cdr3_aa: CASSSPGQGAYEQYF; cdr3_nt: TGTGCCAGCAGCTCCCCGGGACAGGGGGCCTACGAGCAGTACTTC
d_call: TRBD1; j_call: TRBJ2-1; clone_size: few; v_call: TRBV28; cdr3_aa: CASIPGQPYNEQFF; cdr3_nt: TGTGCCAGCATCCCGGGACAGCCTTACAATGAGCAGTTCTTC
d_call: -; j_call: TRBJ1-1; clone_size: -; v_call: TRBV27; cdr3_aa: CASSLGVRGETEAFF; cdr3_nt: TGTGCCAGCAGTCTTGGTGTGAGGGGAGAGACTGAAGCTTTCTTT
d_call: -; j_call: TRBJ1-2; clone_size: -; v_call: TRBV6-1; cdr3_aa: CASSDGWGGSNYGYTF; cdr3_nt: TGTGCCAGCAGTGATGGATGGGGAGGCTCGAACTATGGCTACACCTTC
d_call: TRBD1; j_call: TRBJ1-5; clone_size: -; v_call: TRBV5-6; cdr3_aa: CASSLTGRNQPQHF; cdr3_nt: TGTGCCAGCAGCCTGACAGGGCGCAATCAGCCCCAGCATTTT
d_call: -; j_call: TRBJ1-1; clone_size: -; v_call: TRBV3-1/TRBV3-2; cdr3_aa: CASSSPGGANTEAFF; cdr3_nt: TGTGCCAGCAGCTCCCCGGGGGGGGCGAACACTGAAGCTTTCTTT
d_call: -; j_call: TRBJ2-5; clone_size: -; v_call: TRBV28; cdr3_aa: CARRDIFQETQYF; cdr3_nt: TGTGCCCGCCGGGACATCTTTCAAGAGACCCAGTACTTC
d_call: -; j_call: TRBJ2-2; clone_size: -; v_call: TRBV7-9; cdr3_aa: CASSRRTGELFF; cdr3_nt: TGTGCCAGCAGCCGCCGGACTGGGGAGCTGTTTTTT
d_call: -; j_call: TRBJ1-2; clone_size: -; v_call: TRBV27; cdr3_aa: CASSWTRDTTNYGYTF; cdr3_nt: TGTGCCAGCAGTTGGACTCGGGACACTACTAACTATGGCTACACCTTC
d_call: TRBD1; j_call: TRBJ2-5; clone_size: -; v_call: TRBV3-1/TRBV3-2; cdr3_aa: CASSHPDRALGETQYF; cdr3_nt: TGTGCCAGCAGCCACCCGGACAGGGCTTTGGGAGAGACCCAGTACTTC
d_call: TRBD1; j_call: TRBJ2-5; clone_size: -; v_call: TRBV5-1; cdr3_aa: CASSAWTGGTTQYF; cdr3_nt: TGCGCCAGCAGCGCCTGGACAGGGGGAACGACCCAGTACTTC
d_call: -; j_call: TRBJ2-2; clone_size: few; v_call: TRBV4-2; cdr3_aa: CASSQRSGVPAELFF; cdr3_nt: TGTGCCAGCAGCCAACGGTCTGGGGTTCCGGCCGAGCTGTTTTTT
d_call: -; j_call: TRBJ1-3; clone_size: -; v_call: TRBV5-4; cdr3_aa: CASSLDVLGTGNTIYF; cdr3_nt: TGTGCCAGCAGCTTGGACGTCTTGGGAACCGGAAACACCATATATTTT
d_call: TRBD2; j_call: TRBJ2-2; clone_size: -; v_call: TRBV7-9; cdr3_aa: CASSSRTSGRAAGELFF; cdr3_nt: TGTGCCAGCAGCTCACGCACTAGCGGGAGGGCCGCCGGGGAGCTGTTTTTT
d_call: -; j_call: TRBJ2-5; clone_size: once; v_call: TRBV20-1; cdr3_aa: CSAIQGETQYF; cdr3_nt: TGCAGTGCTATCCAGGGGGAGACCCAGTACTTC
d_call: -; j_call: TRBJ2-7; clone_size: once; v_call: TRBV2; cdr3_aa: CASTPDRAYEQYF; cdr3_nt: TGTGCCAGCACCCCGGACAGAGCCTACGAGCAGTACTTC
d_call: -; j_call: TRBJ2-4; clone_size: -; v_call: TRBV24-1; cdr3_aa: CATSDLGRNIQYF; cdr3_nt: TGTGCCACCAGTGACCTCGGACGGAACATTCAGTACTTC
d_call: -; j_call: TRBJ1-6; clone_size: few; v_call: TRBV3-1/TRBV3-2; cdr3_aa: CASSQGRGTFHF; cdr3_nt: TGTGCCAGCAGCCAAGGTCGAGGGACCTTCCACTTT
d_call: -; j_call: TRBJ1-5; clone_size: -; v_call: TRBV5-4; cdr3_aa: CASSPDGSNQPQHF; cdr3_nt: TGTGCCAGCAGCCCGGACGGTTCCAATCAGCCCCAGCATTTT
d_call: -; j_call: TRBJ2-7; clone_size: -; v_call: TRBV12-3/TRBV12-4; cdr3_aa: CASRTGGYEQYF; cdr3_nt: TGTGCCAGCAGGACTGGAGGGTACGAGCAGTACTTC
d_call: -; j_call: TRBJ2-2; clone_size: -; v_call: TRBV30; cdr3_aa: CAWRRRGGNTGELFF; cdr3_nt: TGTGCCTGGAGAAGGAGGGGGGGGAACACCGGGGAGCTGTTTTTT
d_call: -; j_call: TRBJ1-2; clone_size: -; v_call: TRBV19; cdr3_aa: CASSSTGATNYGYTF; cdr3_nt: TGTGCCAGTAGTTCTACGGGAGCCACTAACTATGGCTACACCTTC
d_call: TRBD2; j_call: TRBJ2-1; clone_size: -; v_call: TRBV27; cdr3_aa: CASSPRRLAGLNEQFF; cdr3_nt: TGTGCCAGCAGTCCCCGTCGGCTAGCGGGGCTCAATGAGCAGTTCTTC
d_call: TRBD1; j_call: TRBJ1-2; clone_size: once; v_call: TRBV11-2; cdr3_aa: CASSPGQRYGYTF; cdr3_nt: TGTGCCAGCAGCCCGGGACAGCGCTATGGCTACACCTTC
d_call: -; j_call: TRBJ1-6; clone_size: -; v_call: TRBV19; cdr3_aa: CATSRGLNSPLHF; cdr3_nt: TGTGCCACCTCGAGGGGACTAAATTCACCCCTCCACTTT
d_call: -; j_call: TRBJ1-5; clone_size: -; v_call: TRBV19; cdr3_aa: CASSIRDQPQHF; cdr3_nt: TGTGCCAGTAGTATCAGAGATCAGCCCCAGCATTTT
d_call: TRBD2; j_call: TRBJ2-3; clone_size: -; v_call: TRBV28; cdr3_aa: CASSASGARTDTQYF; cdr3_nt: TGTGCCAGCAGTGCGAGCGGGGCTCGCACAGATACGCAGTATTTT
d_call: TRBD2; j_call: TRBJ2-1; clone_size: -; v_call: TRBV6-6; cdr3_aa: CASSPGTSSRNEQFF; cdr3_nt: TGTGCCAGCAGCCCCGGGACTAGTTCTAGGAATGAGCAGTTCTTC
d_call: -; j_call: TRBJ2-3; clone_size: -; v_call: TRBV18; cdr3_aa: CASSPGNADTQYF; cdr3_nt: TGTGCCAGCTCACCAGGGAATGCCGATACGCAGTATTTT
d_call: -; j_call: TRBJ1-1; clone_size: -; v_call: TRBV19; cdr3_aa: CASATRGGGNTEAFF; cdr3_nt: TGTGCCAGCGCCACTCGGGGGGGCGGGAACACTGAAGCTTTCTTT
d_call: -; j_call: TRBJ2-1; clone_size: -; v_call: TRBV7-9; cdr3_aa: CASSPLGSQTSEQFF; cdr3_nt: TGTGCCAGCAGCCCCCTAGGTTCCCAGACCAGTGAGCAGTTCTTC
d_call: -; j_call: TRBJ1-2; clone_size: -; v_call: TRBV6-5; cdr3_aa: CASSPGVALYGYTF; cdr3_nt: TGTGCCAGCAGTCCAGGGGTCGCTTTATATGGCTACACCTTC
d_call: TRBD1; j_call: TRBJ1-6; clone_size: few; v_call: TRBV30; cdr3_aa: CACRQGSYNSPLHF; cdr3_nt: TGTGCCTGCCGACAGGGAAGTTATAATTCACCCCTCCACTTT
d_call: -; j_call: TRBJ2-5; clone_size: once; v_call: TRBV7-2; cdr3_aa: CASSSDPGTYKTQYF; cdr3_nt: TGTGCCAGCAGCTCCGACCCCGGGACCTATAAGACCCAGTACTTC
d_call: TRBD2; j_call: TRBJ2-5; clone_size: -; v_call: TRBV28; cdr3_aa: CASSSESGTRRETQYF; cdr3_nt: TGTGCCAGCAGTTCCGAATCCGGGACTAGACGAGAGACCCAGTACTTC
d_call: TRBD2; j_call: TRBJ2-5; clone_size: -; v_call: TRBV7-9; cdr3_aa: CASQDGGRYQETQYF; cdr3_nt: TGTGCCAGCCAGGATGGCGGGAGGTACCAAGAGACCCAGTACTTC
d_call: -; j_call: TRBJ1-3; clone_size: -; v_call: TRBV4-2; cdr3_aa: CASSQEGALSGNTIYF; cdr3_nt: TGTGCCAGCAGCCAAGAAGGAGCCCTCTCTGGAAACACCATATATTTT
d_call: TRBD1; j_call: TRBJ2-2; clone_size: -; v_call: TRBV9; cdr3_aa: CASSVESGQGADTGELFF; cdr3_nt: TGTGCCAGCAGCGTAGAAAGTGGACAGGGGGCCGACACCGGGGAGCTGTTTTTT
d_call: -; j_call: TRBJ2-7; clone_size: -; v_call: TRBV5-1; cdr3_aa: CASSLARASQPYEQYF; cdr3_nt: TGCGCCAGCAGCTTGGCCCGGGCATCGCAACCCTACGAGCAGTACTTC
d_call: TRBD1; j_call: TRBJ1-5; clone_size: -; v_call: TRBV6-1; cdr3_aa: CASSAQGTGARNQPQHF; cdr3_nt: TGTGCCAGCAGTGCGCAGGGGACAGGCGCAAGAAATCAGCCCCAGCATTTT
d_call: TRBD2; j_call: TRBJ2-7; clone_size: -; v_call: TRBV5-4; cdr3_aa: CASSLQRGAYEQYF; cdr3_nt: TGTGCCAGCAGCCTCCAGCGGGGGGCCTACGAGCAGTACTTC
d_call: TRBD1; j_call: TRBJ1-1; clone_size: few; v_call: TRBV7-2; cdr3_aa: CASSEGTGGTEAFF; cdr3_nt: TGTGCCAGCAGCGAAGGGACAGGAGGCACTGAAGCTTTCTTT
d_call: -; j_call: TRBJ2-7; clone_size: -; v_call: TRBV6-2/TRBV6-3; cdr3_aa: CASSYTQGGEQYF; cdr3_nt: TGTGCCAGCAGTTACACACAGGGTGGCGAGCAGTACTTC
d_call: -; j_call: TRBJ2-7; clone_size: -; v_call: TRBV18; cdr3_aa: CASSPGPSYEQYF; cdr3_nt: TGTGCCAGCTCACCGGGACCCTCCTACGAGCAGTACTTC
d_call: -; j_call: TRBJ1-1; clone_size: -; v_call: TRBV3-1/TRBV3-2; cdr3_aa: CASSQGWEGAEAFF; cdr3_nt: TGTGCCAGCAGCCAAGGCTGGGAGGGGGCTGAAGCTTTCTTT
d_call: -; j_call: TRBJ1-5; clone_size: few; v_call: TRBV6-1; cdr3_aa: CASTEITINQPQHF; cdr3_nt: TGTGCCAGCACTGAAATAACGATCAATCAGCCCCAGCATTTT
d_call: -; j_call: TRBJ1-3; clone_size: -; v_call: TRBV2; cdr3_aa: CASLPGDAGNTIYF; cdr3_nt: TGTGCCAGCCTTCCCGGGGACGCTGGAAACACCATATATTTT
d_call: TRBD2; j_call: TRBJ2-7; clone_size: few; v_call: TRBV7-9; cdr3_aa: CASSPNSGRGSYEQYF; cdr3_nt: TGTGCCAGCAGCCCCAATAGCGGGAGAGGCTCCTACGAGCAGTACTTC
d_call: -; j_call: TRBJ1-3; clone_size: -; v_call: TRBV27; cdr3_aa: CASRSQAGVSGNTIYF; cdr3_nt: TGTGCCAGCCGATCCCAGGCAGGAGTCTCTGGAAACACCATATATTTT
d_call: TRBD1; j_call: TRBJ1-2; clone_size: -; v_call: TRBV14; cdr3_aa: CASSQEGGTGMLYGYTF; cdr3_nt: TGTGCCAGCAGCCAAGAAGGTGGGACAGGGATGCTCTATGGCTACACCTTC